The 11 T cell receptor beta chains listed next were all sequenced from one sample in a study of cytotoxic CD8 clonotypes in ibrutinib-treated CLL. Sequencing was performed with immunoSEQ multiplex PCR; in TCRdb, only in-frame clones are kept and a portion is missing. The sample lists approximately 330,000 clones, around four fifths occurring once. The source was PBMCs, collected before ibrutinib treatment. These receptors all stem from a human donor with chronic lymphocytic leukemia.

The chain is built from TRBV5-1 and TRBJ1-1; D call uncertain. Germline assignment: CDR1 SGHRS and CDR2 YFSETQ. With 4 bases removed from V and 1 base from J, the gap between germline ends came to 14 bases. The CDR3 loop spans 15 amino acids. This CDR3 is CASSPYNGKNTEAFF. CDR3 DNA sequence: TGCGCCAGCAGCCCCTATAATGGGAAGAACACTGAAGCTTTCTTT. The whole variable domain, filled in from reference TRBV5-1 and TRBJ1-1, reads KAGVTQTPRYLIKTRGQQVTLSCSPISGHRSVSWYQQTPGQGLQFLFEYFSETQRNKGNFPGRFSGRQFSNSRSEMNVSTLELGDSALYLCASSPYNGKNTEAFFGQGTRLTVV.

This clone was detected once. This chain connects TRBV6-5 to TRBJ1-2; the match to TRBD1 covers 8 bases. Unmatched junction bases numbered 4, after V lost 0 bases and J lost 7 bases. Germline-derived CDR1 and CDR2 are MNHEY and SVGAGI. The length of the CDR3 is 14 residues. CDR3 nucleotide sequence: TGTGCCAGCAGTTACTCCGCCAGGGGGCCTGGCTACACCTTC. Its translation: CASSYSARGPGYTF.

This sequence joins TRBV2 and TRBJ2-5; D gene uncertain. The CDR3 is 12 residues long. Trimming left V 8 bases short and J 1 base short, with 8 bases between. From germline, CDR1 is SNHLY and CDR2 FYNNEI. CDR3 sequence: CASAYSQETQYF. In nucleotides, the CDR3 is TGTGCCAGCGCGTACTCCCAAGAGACCCAGTACTTC. Full variable domain (outside the CDR3, taken from reference TRBV2 and TRBJ2-5): EPEVTQTPSHQVTQMGQEVILRCVPISNHLYFYWYRQILGQKVEFLVSFYNNEISEKSEIFDDQFSVERPDGSNFTLKIRSTKLEDSAMYFCASAYSQETQYFGPGTRLLVL.

The chain recombines TRBV2 with TRBJ2-1; 12 nucleotides agree with TRBD2. Germline values: CDR1 SNHLY, CDR2 FYNNEI. The junction had 3 bases not matched to a gene; V was cut back by 6 bases and J by 0 bases. The CDR3 covers 16 residues. This chain's CDR3 is CASSRLAGVSYNEQFF. CDR3 DNA sequence: TGTGCCAGCAGCCGACTAGCGGGAGTCTCCTACAATGAGCAGTTCTTC.

This clone was observed a few times. The CDR3 here is CASSGRLAGAYEQYF. The DNA for the CDR3 is TGTGCCAGCAGTGGGAGACTAGCGGGAGCCTACGAGCAGTACTTC. The chain combines TRBV25-1 with TRBJ2-7, with 12 bases matching TRBD2. The CDR3 totals 15 residues. The germline V gene has CDR1 MGHDK and CDR2 SYGVNS. V lost 4 bases and J lost 2; bases outside the gene matches: 3.

The J gene is TRBJ2-5, the V gene TRBV7-6; D is undetermined. This CDR3 comprises 12 residues. V gave up 5 bases and J gave up 7 bases, with 11 bases separating them. The V gene's germline CDR1 is SGHVS and CDR2 FNYEAQ. CDR3 nucleotides: TGTGCCAGCAGCACTGGACCCGGGACCCAGTACTTC. Residues: CASSTGPGTQYF.

The V call is TRBV27, the J call TRBJ2-5; D gene ambiguous. This CDR3 is built from 14 residues. Trimming removed 5 bases at V and 4 bases at J, with 14 bases between. Germline V CDR1 and CDR2: MNHEY, SMNVEV (reference sequence). CDR3 loop: CASSPNRGGETQYF. CDR3 coding DNA: TGTGCCAGCAGTCCCAACAGAGGCGGAGAGACCCAGTACTTC.

The chain combines TRBV9 with TRBJ2-1; no reliable D call. Germline V gene lookup returns CDR1 SGDLS and CDR2 YYNGEE. The CDR3 runs 15 residues. Trimming removed 0 bases from V and 0 bases from J, with 7 bases in between. The CDR3 coding sequence is TGTGCCAGCAGCGTAGGGACCAACTCCTACAATGAGCAGTTCTTC. This codes for CASSVGTNSYNEQFF.

This sequence joins TRBV5-1 and TRBJ2-7; no definite D call. Germline CDR1 is SGHRS and CDR2 is YFSETQ. V was pared by 0 bases and J by 0 bases, with 10 bases between. CDR3 size: 15 residues. The CDR3, as DNA: TGCGCCAGCAGCTTGGAGGGCAGAACCTCCTACGAGCAGTACTTC. It encodes CASSLEGRTSYEQYF.

The chain joins TRBV10-3 to TRBJ2-5, with D perhaps TRBD1 (6 bases). Germline V gene data show CDR1 as ENHRY and CDR2 as SYGVKD. The CDR3 extends over 15 amino acids. V was trimmed by 3 bases and J by 1 base, leaving 12 bases between them. Here the CDR3 reads CAISDLQGSQETQYF. The CDR3 region has the DNA TGTGCCATCAGTGACTTACAGGGATCCCAAGAGACCCAGTACTTC.

This clone came up a few times. The chain joins TRBV2 to TRBJ2-7; a possible D gene is TRBD1 (6 bases). The germline gives CDR1 SNHLY, CDR2 FYNNEI. The CDR3 extends over 15 amino acids. V lost 6 bases to trimming and J lost 4 bases, with 19 bases between them. CDR3 loop: CASSEQGDILYEQYF. The CDR3 DNA is TGTGCCAGCAGCGAACAAGGGGACATCTTATACGAGCAGTACTTC.